This T cell receptor (beta chain) emerged from a study of T cells in Graves' hyperthyroidism and ophthalmopathy. General study results and limits: Ophthalmopathy prediction by the model preceded onset by a median approximately six months.

Uncontrolled infections, other autoimmune diseases, pregnancy or lactation led to exclusion of patients. A roughly 10 ml volume of fresh peripheral blood provided the PBMCs. The CDR3 regions of TCR beta were amplified from RNA transcripts. TCR CDR3 underwent first-round RT-PCR with the HTBI primer set. MiXCR, applied by TCRdb to the multiplex PCR reads, yields one record per CDR3 protein. The repertoire consists of approximately 400,000 distinct CDR3 sequences, with roughly 14% occurring once and the leading ten covering around 21%. This clonotype was counted many times. What it binds is unknown. Sequenced input: blood. The sequence derives from a man in his thirties or forties with Graves' hyperthyroidism that later progressed to Graves' ophthalmopathy.

CDR3 coding DNA: TGTGCCAGCTCACCAGGGTATGAGCAGTTCTTC. It is translated as CASSPGYEQFF. V gene TRBV18 combines with J gene TRBJ2-1; D call uncertain. The germline V and J ends were trimmed by 2 bases and 8 bases, with 4 bases remaining between them. The V gene's germline CDR1 is KGHSH and CDR2 LQKENI. This CDR3 has 11 residues.